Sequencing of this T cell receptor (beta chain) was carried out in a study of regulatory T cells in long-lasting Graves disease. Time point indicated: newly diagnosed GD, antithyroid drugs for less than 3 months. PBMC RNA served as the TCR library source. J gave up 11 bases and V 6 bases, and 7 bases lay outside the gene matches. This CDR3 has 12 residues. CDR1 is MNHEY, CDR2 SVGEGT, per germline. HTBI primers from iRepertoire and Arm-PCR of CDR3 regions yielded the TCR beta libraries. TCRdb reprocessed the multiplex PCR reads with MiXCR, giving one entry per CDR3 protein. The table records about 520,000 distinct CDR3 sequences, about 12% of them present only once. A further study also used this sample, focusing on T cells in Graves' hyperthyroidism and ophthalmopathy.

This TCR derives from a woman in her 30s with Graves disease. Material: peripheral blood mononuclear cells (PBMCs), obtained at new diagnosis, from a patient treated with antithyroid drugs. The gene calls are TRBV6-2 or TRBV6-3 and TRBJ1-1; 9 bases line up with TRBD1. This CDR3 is CASSRDRVWAFF. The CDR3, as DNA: TGTGCCAGCAGCCGGGACAGGGTTTGGGCTTTCTTT.